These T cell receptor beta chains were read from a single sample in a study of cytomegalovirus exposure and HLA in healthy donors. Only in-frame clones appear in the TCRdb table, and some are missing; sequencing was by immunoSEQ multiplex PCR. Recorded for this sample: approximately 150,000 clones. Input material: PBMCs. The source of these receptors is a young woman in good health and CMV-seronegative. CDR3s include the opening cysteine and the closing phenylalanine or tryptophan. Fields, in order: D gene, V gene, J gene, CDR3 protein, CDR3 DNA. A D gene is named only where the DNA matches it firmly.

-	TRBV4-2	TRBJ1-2	CASSPSLGGYNYGYTF	TGTGCCAGCAGCCCATCCCTGGGGGGTTATAACTATGGCTACACCTTC
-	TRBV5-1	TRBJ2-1	CASSLRGEAYNEQFF	TGCGCCAGCAGCTTGCGGGGAGAGGCCTACAATGAGCAGTTCTTC
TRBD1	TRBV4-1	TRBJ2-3	CASSFPPDRGTDTQYF	TGCGCCAGCAGCTTCCCACCGGACAGGGGGACAGATACGCAGTATTTT
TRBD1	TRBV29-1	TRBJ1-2	CSVADRAEYGYTF	TGCAGCGTCGCCGACAGGGCGGAATATGGCTACACCTTC
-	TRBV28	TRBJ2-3	CASSSPWNSGSTDTQYF	TGTGCCAGCAGTTCCCCCTGGAACAGCGGTTCCACAGATACGCAGTATTTT
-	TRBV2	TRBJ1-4	CASSDPKWGEVGKLFF	TGTGCCAGCAGTGACCCAAAATGGGGAGAAGTCGGAAAACTGTTTTTT
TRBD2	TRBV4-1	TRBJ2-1	CASSQDGRTGLAGASYNEQFF	TGCGCCAGCAGCCAAGATGGAAGGACCGGACTAGCGGGAGCATCCTACAATGAGCAGTTCTTC
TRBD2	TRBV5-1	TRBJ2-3	CASSLGTSGNTQYF	TGCGCCAGCAGCTTAGGGACTAGCGGGAATACGCAGTATTTT
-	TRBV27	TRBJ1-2	CASSLTGLNYGYTF	TGTGCCAGCAGTTTAACAGGCCTTAACTATGGCTACACCTTC
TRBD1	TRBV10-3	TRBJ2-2	CAISDSTGTGAGELFF	TGTGCCATCAGTGATTCAACCGGGACAGGGGCCGGGGAGCTGTTTTTT
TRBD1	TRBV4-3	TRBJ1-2	CASSQEGTANYGYTF	TGCGCCAGCAGCCAAGAGGGGACAGCTAACTATGGCTACACCTTC
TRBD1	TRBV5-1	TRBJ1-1	CASGSFRQGNTEAFF	TGCGCCAGCGGCTCCTTTCGACAGGGGAACACTGAAGCTTTCTTT
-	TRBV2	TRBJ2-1	CASREDGNEQFF	TGTGCCAGCAGGGAAGACGGCAATGAGCAGTTCTTC
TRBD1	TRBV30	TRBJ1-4	CAWSVGQGVPEKLFF	TGTGCCTGGAGTGTAGGGCAGGGGGTTCCTGAAAAACTGTTTTTT
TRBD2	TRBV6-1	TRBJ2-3	CASSEGLAGWWGTDTQYF	TGTGCCAGCAGCGAAGGACTAGCGGGGTGGTGGGGCACAGATACGCAGTATTTT
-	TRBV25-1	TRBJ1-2	CASSSGQSYGYTF	TGTGCCAGCAGTTCGGGACAATCTTATGGCTACACCTTC